Listed here is a single T cell receptor (beta chain). The antigen is not known. The sample originates from a study of glioma-infiltrating T cells. Whole-study results and caveats: Non-neoplastic patients had below-expected tissue-blood divergence, while all gliomas exceeded expectation.

CDR3 length: 16 residues. The V gene's germline CDR1 is SNHLY and CDR2 FYNNEI. Trimming pared 6 bases from V and 0 bases from J, leaving 17 bases between. TCR alpha and beta CDR3 regions were amplified from RNA using iRepertoire nested multiplex PCR. One-step reverse transcription and amplification started from around 100-400 ng of tissue mRNA or PBMC total RNA. TCRdb redid the calling of the multiplex PCR reads with MiXCR, one entry per CDR3 protein. This sample has around 180,000 distinct CDR3 sequences, with roughly two fifths found just once. The clonotype comes from a human donor with low-grade glioma or glioblastoma, undergoing nonglioma brain surgery, or in good health (not recorded which). What was sequenced was glioma tissue, nonneoplastic brain tissue, or PBMCs (not recorded which). V is TRBV2 and J is TRBJ1-2; TRBD1 might be the D (5 bases). The CDR3 here is CASRRGTVGSNYGYTF. DNA for the CDR3: TGTGCCAGCAGACGCGGGACGGTAGGGTCTAACTATGGCTACACCTTC.